This T cell receptor beta chain was identified during a study of beta chain features in type 1 diabetes. Expressed TCRB transcripts were sequenced because the isolated RNA had all been reverse transcribed beforehand. Profiling relied on immunoSEQ multiplex PCR, and the TCRdb table lists in-frame clones only, not all of them. The profile shows 350,000 to 450,000 clones, 10% to 15% of them singletons. Study findings and constraints: In all four CD4+ subsets, TCRB CDR3 length was significantly, moderately reduced in type 1 diabetes.

With regard to this clone: Its target is not known.

Trimming removed 6 bases at V and 6 bases at J, with 26 bases between. The CDR3 spans 17 residues. Germline V gene lookup returns CDR1 LNHDA and CDR2 SQIVND (reference sequence). The clonotype was recovered from a woman aged 18-29 years with type 1 diabetes. This sequence joins TRBV19 and TRBJ1-2, with a possible D match to TRBD1 (6 bases). Sequencing input: naive CD4+ T cells from blood. CDR3 in amino acids: CASSPLETYRVTDGYTF. CDR3 DNA: TGTGCCAGTAGCCCTCTGGAAACATACAGGGTGACAGATGGCTACACCTTC. Supplemented by reference TRBV19 and TRBJ1-2, the full variable domain reads DGGITQSPKYLFRKEGQNVTLSCEQNLNHDAMYWYRQDPGQGLRLIYYSQIVNDFQKGDIAEGYSVSREKKESFPLTVTSAQKNPTAFYLCASSPLETYRVTDGYTFGSGTRLTVV.